This TCR beta chain was profiled in a study of T cell changes during pregnancy in multiple sclerosis. The protocol was immunoSEQ multiplex PCR, while the TCRdb copy is restricted to in-frame clones and leaves out a portion. The sample yields about 57,000 clones, approximately 92% seen once. The table lists this clone with a count of one. The V gene lost 6 bases and the J gene lost 2 bases, with 14 bases spanning the gap. Germline V gene lookup returns CDR1 MNHEY and CDR2 SMNVEV (reference sequence). The CDR3 contains 14 residues. The V call is TRBV27, the J call TRBJ2-7; D is undetermined. Sequencing was performed on CD4+ T cells from peripheral blood mononuclear cells, taken in the third trimester of pregnancy. This TCR derives from a female donor with multiple sclerosis, enrolled in a pregnancy study. The CDR3 sequence is CASSLNPTPYEQYF. The CDR3 nucleotides read TGTGCCAGCAGCCTCAACCCCACTCCCTACGAGCAGTACTTC.